This T cell receptor beta chain was sequenced during a study of cytomegalovirus exposure and HLA in healthy donors. Overall study findings and caveats: Presence/absence analyses rested on an assumption that sequencing depth was roughly uniform across donors.

For this clone: Its antigen is unidentified.

CDR1 and CDR2 from the germline V gene are LGHNA and YNFKEQ. Trimming pared 5 bases from V and 3 bases from J, leaving 14 bases between. The CDR3 consists of 15 residues. In the PCR, 60 Vbeta and 13 Jbeta primers were used. Sequencing used immunoSEQ multiplex PCR; TCRdb keeps in-frame clones, though not all of them. The sample holds about 190,000 clones, about four fifths seen once. This receptor was obtained from a man aged 40-50 years in good health and CMV-seropositive. The chain joins TRBV4-2 to TRBJ1-5; possible D gene TRBD1, 6 bases. The source material was PBMCs. As DNA, the CDR3 is TGTGCCAGCAGCATTGTGGCAGGGGACAATCAGCCCCAGCATTTT. It translates to CASSIVAGDNQPQHF.